This TCR beta chain stems from a study of CD8+ T cells in alopecia areata. About the research overall: Treatment with tofacitinib (6 to 18 months) was followed by 6 months off drug.

Trimming left V 5 bases short and J 3 bases short, with 5 bases between. Germline loops: CDR1 SNHLY, CDR2 FYNNEI. The CDR3 loop spans 12 amino acids. RNA was isolated and reverse transcribed to cDNA, the sequencing template. Clones were sequenced by immunoSEQ multiplex PCR, and TCRdb holds only the in-frame ones, with some missing. This table has 120,000 to 150,000 clones, about 86% appearing once. As for treatment: oral pan-JAK inhibitor, 5-10 mg twice daily. It was from alopecia areata patients that lesional scalp punch biopsies and peripheral blood were collected. The specimen comprised CD8+ T cells sorted from blood, sampled at week 4, from a patient treated with tofacitinib. The rearrangement links TRBV2 to TRBJ2-1; D gene ambiguous. The sequence came from a human donor with alopecia areata. The CDR3 DNA sequence: TGTGCCAGCAGTAGACTCTACAATGAGCAGTTCTTC. Encoded protein: CASSRLYNEQFF.